This T cell receptor (beta chain) is drawn from a study of blood T cell repertoires in COVID-19. Trimming cost V 5 bases and J 5 bases, with 10 bases left between them. The CDR3 runs 12 residues. The germline V gene encodes CDR1 SGDLS and CDR2 YYNGEE. Profiled with immunoSEQ multiplex PCR; TCRdb holds only in-frame clones, not every one. The sample includes about 250,000 clones, about 83% seen only once; the top ten take around 3.3%. Participants were aged about 18 to 95 years, lived in about two dozen US areas, and enrolled virtually. Allocation to cohorts depended on clinical history reported by the participants. Exposed participants came across a COVID-19 case within 2 weeks before study entry.

Sequenced material: PBMCs or T cells enriched from blood (not recorded which). The chain combines TRBV9 with TRBJ2-5, with D possibly being TRBD2 (6 bases). The TCR originated in a woman in her forties who had been exposed to COVID-19. The CDR3 protein is CASSRGLETQYF. DNA of the CDR3: TGTGCCAGCAGTCGGGGGTTGGAGACCCAGTACTTC. Drawing the rest from reference TRBV9 and TRBJ2-5, the complete variable domain is DSGVTQTPKHLITATGQRVTLRCSPRSGDLSVYWYQQSLDQGLQFLIQYYNGEERAKGNILERFSAQQFPDLHSELNLSSLELGDSALYFCASSRGLETQYFGPGTRLLVL.